The 22 T cell receptor beta chains presented below share a single source sample, sequenced in a study of T cells in localized non-small cell lung cancer. TCRdb's table, derived via immunoSEQ multiplex PCR, lists solely in-frame clones and lacks some. This table holds around 41,000 clones, about nine tenths found once. The sample in question was peripheral blood, obtained before any cancer treatment. The receptors shown here come from a female donor aged 60 or older with stage I squamous cell lung carcinoma.

This clone was counted a few times. This chain connects TRBV19 to TRBJ1-5; D possibly corresponds to TRBD1 (6 bases). V lost 5 bases and J 2 bases, leaving 13 bases between the germline ends. Germline V gene sequence: CDR1 LNHDA, CDR2 SQIVND (reference sequence). This CDR3 region has 15 residues. The CDR3 reads CASSPDGQRNQPQHF. The CDR3 DNA reads TGTGCCAGTAGTCCTGACGGACAGCGCAATCAGCCCCAGCATTTT.

The V gene is TRBV30, the J gene TRBJ1-2; 9 bases align to TRBD1. This CDR3 region has 13 residues. CDR1 and CDR2 from the germline V gene are GTSNPN and SVGIG (reference sequence). Trimming at V came to 2 bases and at J to 8 bases, leaving 6 bases not matched to a gene. CDR3 protein: CAWSSWTGDGYTF. CDR3 coding DNA: TGTGCCTGGAGTTCATGGACAGGGGACGGCTACACCTTC.

The genes are TRBV6-5 and TRBJ2-1; TRBD2 aligns across 11 bases. Germline lookup yields CDR1 MNHEY and CDR2 SVGAGI. V was clipped by 8 bases and J by 9 bases; unmatched bases: 9. This CDR3 comprises 14 residues. The CDR3 DNA sequence: TGTGCCAGCTCGGGACAACTAGCGGGGGCTGAGCAGTTCTTC. Translation: CASSGQLAGAEQFF.

This sequence joins TRBV25-1 and TRBJ2-1; the match to TRBD1 covers 8 bases. V lost 4 bases and J lost 6; bases outside the gene matches: 11. The CDR3 loop spans 16 amino acids. Germline CDR1 reads MGHDK; CDR2 reads SYGVNS. CDR3 loop: CASSALGRGQANEQFF. As DNA, the CDR3 is TGTGCCAGCAGTGCTCTAGGCAGGGGGCAAGCCAATGAGCAGTTCTTC. Together with reference TRBV25-1 and TRBJ2-1, the CDR3 gives the full variable domain: EADIYQTPRYLVIGTGKKITLECSQTMGHDKMYWYQQDPGMELHLIHYSYGVNSTEKGDLSSESTVSRIRTEHFPLTLESARPSHTSQYLCASSALGRGQANEQFFGPGTRLTVL.

The V and J genes are TRBV30 and TRBJ2-3; 7 bases fit TRBD2. After removal of 5 bases from V and 1 base from J, the junction contained 0 bases not matched to a gene. Germline V gene sequence: CDR1 GTSNPN, CDR2 SVGIG (reference sequence). The CDR3 has 12 amino acids. As DNA, the CDR3 is TGTGCCTGGGCGGGAGGCACAGATACGCAGTATTTT. The encoded protein is CAWAGGTDTQYF.

The rearrangement joins TRBV5-1 to TRBJ2-3, with D tentatively TRBD1 (5 bases). CDR1 and CDR2 from the germline V gene are SGHRS and YFSETQ. V lost 7 bases to trimming and J lost 0 bases, with 12 bases between them. The CDR3 contains 14 residues. CDR3 sequence (DNA): TGCGCCAGCGGGGCCCACCCTAGCACAGATACGCAGTATTTT. Residues: CASGAHPSTDTQYF.

The table lists this clone with a count of one. J is TRBJ1-5 and V is TRBV19; TRBD1 aligns across 12 bases. The CDR3 is 16 amino acids. Germline CDR1 is LNHDA and CDR2 is SQIVND (reference sequence). The V gene end was trimmed by 1 base and the J gene end by 7 bases; junction bases not matched to a gene: 5. The CDR3 nucleotides read TGTGCCAGTAGTATAGGTAGGGACAGGGGGCTACAGCCCCAGCATTTT. Translated: CASSIGRDRGLQPQHF.

The rearrangement links TRBV7-9 to TRBJ2-1; 9 bases align to TRBD1. The CDR3 is 17 residues long. J gave up 2 bases and V 1 base, and 6 bases lay outside the gene matches. CDR1 SEHNR and CDR2 FQNEAQ come from the germline V gene (reference sequence). The CDR3 spells CASSLGDRDPPYNEQFF. DNA of the CDR3: TGTGCCAGCAGCTTAGGGGACAGGGATCCCCCCTACAATGAGCAGTTCTTC.

This clone has just one count. The genes are TRBV5-1 and TRBJ2-3; no clear D. Trimming pared 0 bases from V and 2 bases from J, leaving 7 bases between. Germline V lookup: CDR1 SGHRS, CDR2 YFSETQ. The CDR3 consists of 14 residues. The CDR3 DNA reads as TGCGCCAGCAGCTTGGGAGACTTCACAGATACGCAGTATTTT. It is translated as CASSLGDFTDTQYF.

The CDR3 protein is CASSARQGMNTEAFF. The CDR3, as DNA: TGTGCCAGCAGCGCGCGACAGGGGATGAACACTGAAGCTTTCTTT. This chain joins TRBV7-9 and TRBJ1-1; 8 bases line up with TRBD1. Germline V gives CDR1 SEHNR, CDR2 FQNEAQ (reference sequence). The CDR3 consists of 15 residues. V shed 5 bases, J shed 0 bases, and the junction held 5 bases outside the gene matches.

The genes are TRBV5-4 and TRBJ2-1, with 13 bases fitting TRBD2. V gave up 3 bases and J gave up 8 bases; unmatched junction bases: 5. This CDR3 comprises 15 residues. Per the germline V gene, CDR1 is SGHNT and CDR2 is YYREEE (reference sequence). The CDR3 nucleotides are TGTGCCAGCAGCTCAGGACTAGCGGGAGTCTATGAGCAGTTCTTC. It translates to CASSSGLAGVYEQFF.

The chain uses TRBV27 and TRBJ1-2, with D maybe TRBD1 (5 bases). Germline loops: CDR1 MNHEY, CDR2 SMNVEV (reference sequence). The CDR3 is 15 amino acids. Between the trimmed V and J ends, which lost 6 bases and 8 bases, there was a span of 22 bases. The chain's CDR3 is CASSGLGAGGGGYTF. The DNA of the CDR3 is TGTGCCAGCAGCGGCCTCGGGGCAGGAGGCGGAGGCTACACCTTC.

The chain uses TRBV29-1 and TRBJ2-5; D possibly corresponds to TRBD1 (6 bases). V lost 2 bases and J lost 5, with 9 bases in between. Germline V gene sequence: CDR1 SQVTM, CDR2 ANQGSEA. CDR3 size: 12 residues. CDR3 amino acids: CSVERQGETQYF. CDR3 sequence (DNA): TGCAGCGTTGAAAGGCAGGGGGAGACCCAGTACTTC.

The V gene is TRBV7-9, the J gene TRBJ2-1; D is undetermined. This CDR3 has 14 amino acids. The V and J ends lost 8 bases and 4 bases respectively, with 15 bases between them. Looked up from germline, CDR1 is SEHNR and CDR2 is FQNEAQ (reference sequence). The CDR3 nucleotides are TGTGCCAGCCGACCATCCACTCATTACAATGAGCAGTTCTTC. Translating gives CASRPSTHYNEQFF.

The chain couples TRBV19 to TRBJ2-5; D not resolved. V shed 6 bases and J shed 5 bases, with 13 bases lying between them. In germline, CDR1 is LNHDA, CDR2 SQIVND (reference sequence). The CDR3 is 13 amino acids. Here the CDR3 DNA reads TGTGCCAGTAGCATAAGGGTGGCGGAGACCCAGTACTTC. Residues: CASSIRVAETQYF.

This clone was counted between two and nine times. V is TRBV19 and J is TRBJ1-2; D possibly corresponds to TRBD1 (6 bases). Looked up from germline, CDR1 is LNHDA and CDR2 is SQIVND (reference sequence). This CDR3 has 13 residues. V lost 9 bases, J lost 2 bases, and 13 bases lay in between. CDR3 nucleotides: TGTGCCAGCAGGGGCAGTTTAAACTATGGCTACACCTTC. Residues: CASRGSLNYGYTF.

V and J are TRBV5-4 and TRBJ1-1; possible D gene TRBD1, 5 bases. CDR1 and CDR2 (germline): SGHNT, YYREEE (reference sequence). The CDR3 has 16 amino acids. V dropped 3 bases and J dropped 4 bases, with 19 bases sitting between them. The CDR3 region has the DNA TGTGCCAGCAGCTCCTCTGTCGGGGGACGGGGCACTGAAGCTTTCTTT. Its translation: CASSSSVGGRGTEAFF.

This clone appeared a few times. This chain joins TRBV9 and TRBJ1-5, with 7 bases lining up with TRBD1. V was clipped by 0 bases and J by 4 bases; unmatched bases: 1. The CDR3 is 14 residues long. Germline V gene data show CDR1 as SGDLS and CDR2 as YYNGEE. The CDR3 DNA reads TGTGCCAGCAGCGTAGGGGACAGAAATCAGCCCCAGCATTTT. Translated, it gives CASSVGDRNQPQHF.

The chain joins TRBV15 to TRBJ2-7, with D unresolved. The germline V gene has CDR1 LNHNV and CDR2 YYDKDF (reference sequence). The CDR3 runs to 14 residues. The V and J ends lost 0 bases and 3 bases respectively, with 9 bases between them. This CDR3 reads CATSRDSGVYEQYF. The CDR3 DNA reads TGTGCCACCAGCAGAGATAGTGGCGTCTACGAGCAGTACTTC.

V is TRBV6-5 and J is TRBJ2-7, with 9 bases matching TRBD1. Per the germline V gene, CDR1 is MNHEY and CDR2 is SVGAGI. V trimming: 5 bases; J trimming: 4 bases; junction bases outside the gene matches: 6. The CDR3 spans 14 residues. The CDR3 coding sequence is TGTGCCAGCAGTGCCTGGGACAGGGAGTACGAGCAGTACTTC. Translation: CASSAWDREYEQYF.

The chain recombines TRBV11-2 with TRBJ1-1, with D unresolved. Germline V gene data show CDR1 as SGHAT and CDR2 as FQNNGV. The CDR3 has 15 amino acids. Trimming took off 1 base at V and 0 bases at J, with 9 bases between the two ends. CDR3 sequence reads: CASSLGLQMNTEAFF. The CDR3 coding sequence is TGTGCCAGCAGCTTAGGTCTACAGATGAACACTGAAGCTTTCTTT.

The genes are TRBV5-4 and TRBJ2-3; D is undetermined. CDR3 length: 15 amino acids. Trimming cost V 3 bases and J 0 bases, with 11 bases left between them. CDR1 SGHNT and CDR2 YYREEE come from the germline V gene (reference sequence). The CDR3 sequence is CASSSDRSSTDTQYF. In DNA, the CDR3 is TGTGCCAGCAGCTCGGACCGTTCTAGCACAGATACGCAGTATTTT.